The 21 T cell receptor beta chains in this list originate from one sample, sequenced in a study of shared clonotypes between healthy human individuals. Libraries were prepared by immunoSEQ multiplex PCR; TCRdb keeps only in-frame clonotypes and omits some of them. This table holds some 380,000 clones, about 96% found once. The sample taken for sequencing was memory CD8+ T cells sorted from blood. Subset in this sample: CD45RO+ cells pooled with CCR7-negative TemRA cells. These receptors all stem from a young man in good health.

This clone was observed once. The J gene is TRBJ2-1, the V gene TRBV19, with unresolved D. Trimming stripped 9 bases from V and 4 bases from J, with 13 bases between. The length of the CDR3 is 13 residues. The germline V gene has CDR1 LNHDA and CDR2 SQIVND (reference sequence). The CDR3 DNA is TGTGCCAGCAACTCCATGACTTACAATGAGCAGTTCTTC. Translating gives CASNSMTYNEQFF.

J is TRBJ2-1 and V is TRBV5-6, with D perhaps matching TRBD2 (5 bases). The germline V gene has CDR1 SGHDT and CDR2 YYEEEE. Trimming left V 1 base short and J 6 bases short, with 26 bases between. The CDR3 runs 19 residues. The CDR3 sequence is CASSLTSSLSGTRINEQFF. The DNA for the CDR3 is TGTGCCAGCAGCTTGACATCTTCTCTTTCGGGAACTAGAATCAATGAGCAGTTCTTC.

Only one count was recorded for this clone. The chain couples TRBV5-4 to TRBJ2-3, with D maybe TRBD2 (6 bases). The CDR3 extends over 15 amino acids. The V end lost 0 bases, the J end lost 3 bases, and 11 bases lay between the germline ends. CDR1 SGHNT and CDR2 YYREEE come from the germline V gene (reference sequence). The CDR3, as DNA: TGTGCCAGCAGCTTGGATAGCGGCTTGACAGATACGCAGTATTTT. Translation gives CASSLDSGLTDTQYF.

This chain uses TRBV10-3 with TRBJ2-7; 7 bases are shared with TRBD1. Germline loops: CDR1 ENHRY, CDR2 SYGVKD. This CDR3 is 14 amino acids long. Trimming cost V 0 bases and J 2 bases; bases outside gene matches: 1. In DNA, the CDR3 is TGTGCCATCAGTGAGTCGGACAGGCCCTACGAGCAGTACTTC. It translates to CAISESDRPYEQYF.

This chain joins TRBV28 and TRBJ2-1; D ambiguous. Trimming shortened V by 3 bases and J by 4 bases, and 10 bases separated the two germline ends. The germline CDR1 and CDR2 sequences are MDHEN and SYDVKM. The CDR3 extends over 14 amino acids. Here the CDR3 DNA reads TGTGCCAGCAGTTTGTTGTTGATTTACAATGAGCAGTTCTTC. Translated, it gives CASSLLLIYNEQFF. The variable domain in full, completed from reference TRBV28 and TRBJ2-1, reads DVKVTQSSRYLVKRTGEKVFLECVQDMDHENMFWYRQDPGLGLRLIYFSYDVKMKEKGDIPEGYSVSREKKERFSLILESASTNQTSMYLCASSLLLIYNEQFFGPGTRLTVL.

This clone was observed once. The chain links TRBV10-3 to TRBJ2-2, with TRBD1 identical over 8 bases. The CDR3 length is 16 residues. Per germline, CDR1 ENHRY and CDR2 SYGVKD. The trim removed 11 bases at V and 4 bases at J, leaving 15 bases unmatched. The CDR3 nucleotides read TGTGCCTCCAACGGCAAGGGACAGGTTGGCACCGGGGAGCTGTTTTTT. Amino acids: CASNGKGQVGTGELFF.

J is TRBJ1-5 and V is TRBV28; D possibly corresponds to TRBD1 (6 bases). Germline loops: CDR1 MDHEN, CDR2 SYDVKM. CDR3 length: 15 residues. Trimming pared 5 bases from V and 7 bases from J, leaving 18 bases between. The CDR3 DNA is TGTGCCAGCAGTCCCCTGGGGCAGGGGACCCAGCCCCAGCATTTT. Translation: CASSPLGQGTQPQHF. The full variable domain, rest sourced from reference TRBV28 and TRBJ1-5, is DVKVTQSSRYLVKRTGEKVFLECVQDMDHENMFWYRQDPGLGLRLIYFSYDVKMKEKGDIPEGYSVSREKKERFSLILESASTNQTSMYLCASSPLGQGTQPQHFGDGTRLSIL.

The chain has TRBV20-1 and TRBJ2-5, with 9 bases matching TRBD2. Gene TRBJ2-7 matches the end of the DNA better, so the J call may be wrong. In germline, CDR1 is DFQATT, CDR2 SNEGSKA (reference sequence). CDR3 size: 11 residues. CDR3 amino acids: CSAMREGEQYF. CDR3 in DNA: TGCAGTGCTATGCGGGAGGGCGAGCAGTACTTC.

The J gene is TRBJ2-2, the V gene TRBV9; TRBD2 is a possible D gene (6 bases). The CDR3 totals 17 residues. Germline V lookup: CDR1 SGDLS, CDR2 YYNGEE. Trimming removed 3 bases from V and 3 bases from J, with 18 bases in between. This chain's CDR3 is CASSATGPRRDTGELFF. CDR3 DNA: TGTGCCAGCAGCGCGACTGGGCCCAGGAGGGACACCGGGGAGCTGTTTTTT.

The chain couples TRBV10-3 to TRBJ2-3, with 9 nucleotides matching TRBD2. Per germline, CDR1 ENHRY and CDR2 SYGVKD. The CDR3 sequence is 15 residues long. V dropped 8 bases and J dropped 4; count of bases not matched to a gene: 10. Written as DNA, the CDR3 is TGTGCCATCGGGGCTAGCGGGACCCGACCAGATACGCAGTATTTT. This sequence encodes CAIGASGTRPDTQYF.

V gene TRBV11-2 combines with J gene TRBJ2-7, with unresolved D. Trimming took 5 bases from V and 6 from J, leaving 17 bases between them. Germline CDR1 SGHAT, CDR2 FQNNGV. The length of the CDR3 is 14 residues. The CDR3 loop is CASSLMVYQTEQYF. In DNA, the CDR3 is TGTGCCAGCAGCCTCATGGTCTATCAGACCGAGCAGTACTTC.

The CDR3 DNA sequence: TGTGCCAGCAGTTTGCCTATGAACACTGAAGCTTTCTTT. As protein: CASSLPMNTEAFF. The chain recombines TRBV28 with TRBJ1-1; D is ambiguous. V was trimmed by 3 bases and J by 0 bases, leaving 5 bases between them. This CDR3 contains 13 residues. CDR1 MDHEN and CDR2 SYDVKM come from the germline V gene.

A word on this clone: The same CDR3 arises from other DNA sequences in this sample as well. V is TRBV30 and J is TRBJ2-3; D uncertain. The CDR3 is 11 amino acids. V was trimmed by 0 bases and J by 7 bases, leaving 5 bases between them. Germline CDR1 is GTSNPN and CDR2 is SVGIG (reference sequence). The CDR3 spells CAWSVRNTQYF. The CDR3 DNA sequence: TGTGCCTGGAGTGTAAGGAATACGCAGTATTTT.

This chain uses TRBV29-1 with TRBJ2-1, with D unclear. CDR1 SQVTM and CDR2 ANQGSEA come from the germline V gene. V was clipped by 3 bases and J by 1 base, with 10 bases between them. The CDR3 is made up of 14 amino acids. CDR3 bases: TGCAGCGTTGACCTCACCCTTTCCTACAATGAGCAGTTCTTC. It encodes CSVDLTLSYNEQFF.

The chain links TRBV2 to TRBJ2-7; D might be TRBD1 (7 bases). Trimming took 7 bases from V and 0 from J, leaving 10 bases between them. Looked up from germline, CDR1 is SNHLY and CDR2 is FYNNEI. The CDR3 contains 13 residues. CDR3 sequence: CASMRDSSYEQYF. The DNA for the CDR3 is TGTGCCAGCATGCGGGACAGCTCCTACGAGCAGTACTTC.

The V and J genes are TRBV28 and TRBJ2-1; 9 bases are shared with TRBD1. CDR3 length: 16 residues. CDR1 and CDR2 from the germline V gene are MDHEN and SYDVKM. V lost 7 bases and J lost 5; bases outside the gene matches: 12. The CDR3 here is CASTQFRDRANNEQFF. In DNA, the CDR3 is TGTGCCAGCACGCAATTCCGGGACAGGGCCAACAATGAGCAGTTCTTC.

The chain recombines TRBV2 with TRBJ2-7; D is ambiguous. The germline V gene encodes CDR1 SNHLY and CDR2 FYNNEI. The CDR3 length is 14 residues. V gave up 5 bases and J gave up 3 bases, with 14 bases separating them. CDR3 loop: CASSNYGPLYEQYF. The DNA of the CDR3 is TGTGCCAGCAGTAACTATGGTCCTCTCTACGAGCAGTACTTC.

The CDR3 loop is CATTDRGTSYEQYF. Here the CDR3 DNA reads TGTGCCACCACCGACAGGGGCACCTCCTACGAGCAGTACTTC. The V and J genes are TRBV19 and TRBJ2-7; 8 bases agree with TRBD1. Trimming removed 10 bases from V and 0 bases from J; junction bases left unmatched: 8. The CDR3 is 14 residues long. In germline, CDR1 is LNHDA, CDR2 SQIVND (reference sequence).

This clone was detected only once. DNA for the CDR3: TGTGCCATCAGTGAGGAGGCGGGACGGCGACAGTTCTTC. Encoded protein: CAISEEAGRRQFF. This chain connects TRBV10-3 to TRBJ2-1, with D possibly matching TRBD2 (6 bases). Germline lookup yields CDR1 ENHRY and CDR2 SYGVKD. CDR3 length: 13 residues. The germline V and J ends were trimmed by 2 bases and 13 bases, with 15 bases remaining between them.

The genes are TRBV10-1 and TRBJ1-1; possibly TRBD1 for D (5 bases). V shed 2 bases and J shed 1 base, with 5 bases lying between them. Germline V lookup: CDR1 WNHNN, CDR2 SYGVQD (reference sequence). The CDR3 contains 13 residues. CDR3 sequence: CASSEGQNTEAFF. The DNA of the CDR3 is TGCGCCAGCAGTGAGGGACAGAACACTGAAGCTTTCTTT.

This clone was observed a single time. CDR3 amino acids: CASSLALIRPGLETQYF. For the CDR3, the DNA is TGTGCCAGCAGCTTAGCTCTAATCCGGCCCGGGCTAGAGACCCAGTACTTC. The chain employs TRBV7-9 and TRBJ2-5; D not certain. The ends were cut back, 0 bases at V and 4 bases at J, with 18 bases in the middle. The CDR3 is 17 residues long. Germline CDR1 and CDR2: SEHNR and FQNEAQ (reference sequence).